This T cell receptor (beta chain) was identified in a study of cytomegalovirus exposure and HLA in healthy donors. Study context: The Caucasian-associated ancestry cluster contained approximately 81% of the approximately 400 genotyped donors.

Study results and caveats: Another analysis was done later, and it associated around 16,000 TCR beta sequences with HLA alleles at 0.05 false discovery rate. Indistinguishable V segments, including TRBV6-2 and TRBV6-3, were excluded.

With respect to this clone: The target antigen is unknown.

Unmatched junction bases numbered 12, after V lost 8 bases and J lost 1 base. Germline V gives CDR1 SNHLY, CDR2 FYNNEI. The CDR3 extends over 16 amino acids. With 60 Vbeta and 13 Jbeta primers, the PCR was carried out. Source study methods: Around 76 million unique TCR beta chains, 8.5 million to 14 million shared, were counted in a later analysis. Generated by immunoSEQ multiplex PCR, the TCRdb table keeps only in-frame clones and is missing some. V and J calls and clone size are those listed in that table; D and trimming were worked out from the DNA. The sample carries a few hundred thousand clones, 75% to 85% recorded once.

The specimen sequenced was PBMCs. The sequence derives from a girl aged 2-10 years in good health and CMV-seronegative. The chain joins TRBV2 to TRBJ2-3; 7 bases are shared with TRBD1. In DNA form, the CDR3 reads TGTGCCAGCCTACTCCCTTGGACAGGTGGCACAGATACGCAGTATTTT. Encoded protein: CASLLPWTGGTDTQYF.